These T cell receptor beta chains were read from a single sample in a study of T cells in localized non-small cell lung cancer. Some clones are missing from TCRdb's copy, which holds only in-frame ones; the method was immunoSEQ multiplex PCR. Here the sample spans about 14,000 clones, about 80% being singletons. This sample comprised peripheral blood, obtained before any cancer treatment. These receptors all stem from a female donor over 55 with stage I squamous cell lung carcinoma. CDR3s include the opening cysteine and the closing phenylalanine or tryptophan.

CDR3aa | v_gene
CASSPLGDSPLHF | TRBV18
CASSLGQLYEQYF | TRBV7-6
CASGMTGAFF | TRBV2
CASSQDRVDGYTF | TRBV7-8
CASSNPGNHEQYF | TRBV19
CASSPPLSGLAGGSTDTQYF | TRBV9
CASSRDSPTEAFF | TRBV7-9
CASSSGTGGNEQFF | TRBV5-4
CASSMLGRSLNQPQHF | TRBV19
CASRDLVTDTQYF | TRBV4-3
CAWSGTGNQPQHF | TRBV30
CASSFDRDSSYEQYF | TRBV28
CASSQRERANTEAFF | TRBV4-1
CASSLTATGAYEQYF | TRBV4-3
CASTILELAGPRGSDTQYF | TRBV13
CASSRTSGGTNTGELFF | TRBV7-2
CASSLTSGGLTDTQYF | TRBV7-9
CASSQDWGGVMGGYTF | TRBV4-1
CASGLTAGGGYTF | TRBV12-5
CASSLALAGGHNEQFF | TRBV7-8
CASSRGGESYNSPLHF | TRBV5-4
CASSLGGTGPFYGYTF | TRBV7-8
CASSPTGTAHEKLFF | TRBV6-5
CASSQGRGGLTGELFF | TRBV4-2
CASGGETQYF | TRBV9
CASSRPGSTEAFF | TRBV4-1
CASSFGVEDQPQHF | TRBV4-1
CASSYGYGYTF | TRBV6-6
CASSPGTSGFETQYF | TRBV5-1
CASSRTLAGRLNEQFF | TRBV4-1
CASSETGSADTQYF | TRBV9
CASRSYNSPLHF | TRBV6-6
CASSLAGYEQYF | TRBV11-1
CASRARLGNQPQHF | TRBV7-2
CASSLGTVPDQYF | TRBV19
CASSLGRGGHDGTDTQYF | TRBV7-6
CASSLGGGDYNEQFF | TRBV5-1
CASSQAGTQYF | TRBV7-2
CASSPPGQGENTEAFF | TRBV18
CASSPAGGPGNSPLHF | TRBV11-2
CASSLTSSNQPQHF | TRBV7-9
CASSGGSVGATEAFF | TRBV6-1
CASSLTPNSPLHF | TRBV14
CASSLDSGASYNSPLHF | TRBV7-2
CASSFLTGQNPTDTQYF | TRBV5-1
CASSLAGHLYGYTF | TRBV5-1
CASSLGRVNTEAFF | TRBV7-2
CATSRESMSYGYTF | TRBV15
CASKRGGSDTQYF | TRBV7-2
CASGPGQGPSQYF | TRBV5-1
CASSRGRDTEAFF | TRBV18
CACSMGGYSNQPQHF | TRBV30
CASSPSSSSDTQYF | TRBV7-2